This TCR beta chain was sequenced during a study of a mutant IDH1 vaccine in newly diagnosed glioma. Germline lookup yields CDR1 SGHRS and CDR2 YFSETQ. The CDR3 contains 15 residues. The V end was cut by 1 base, the J end by 0 bases, with 7 bases between. Details on this clone: As yet, its antigen is unknown.

Time point indicated: week 11, during vaccination. Alongside topical imiquimod, each dose of vaccine comprised 300 ug of mutant IDH1 20-mer peptide. Profiling relied on immunoSEQ multiplex PCR, and the TCRdb table lists in-frame clones only, not all of them. The table includes about 60,000 clones, about four fifths detected once. The sample was PBMCs, taken from a glioma patient whose treatment included an IDH1 peptide vaccine. This chain joins TRBV5-1 and TRBJ2-2, with unresolved D. This sequence was found in a woman aged 50 to 60 with glioma. The CDR3 spells CASSLHSTNTGELFF. CDR3 nucleotide sequence: TGCGCCAGCAGCTTGCACAGTACGAACACCGGGGAGCTGTTTTTT.